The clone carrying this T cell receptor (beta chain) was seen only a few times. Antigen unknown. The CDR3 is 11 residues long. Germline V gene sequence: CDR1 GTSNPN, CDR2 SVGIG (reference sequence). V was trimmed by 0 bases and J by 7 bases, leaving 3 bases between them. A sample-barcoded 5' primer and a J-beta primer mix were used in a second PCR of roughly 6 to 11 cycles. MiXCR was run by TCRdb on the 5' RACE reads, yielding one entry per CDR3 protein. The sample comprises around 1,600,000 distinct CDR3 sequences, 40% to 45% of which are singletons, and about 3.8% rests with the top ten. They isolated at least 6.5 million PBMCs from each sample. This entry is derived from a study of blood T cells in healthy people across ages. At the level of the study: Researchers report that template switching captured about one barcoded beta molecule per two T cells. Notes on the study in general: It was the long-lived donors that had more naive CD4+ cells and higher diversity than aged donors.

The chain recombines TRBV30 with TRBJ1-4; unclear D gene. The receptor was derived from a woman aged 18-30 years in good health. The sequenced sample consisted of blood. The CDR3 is CAWSVREKLFF. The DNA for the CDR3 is TGTGCCTGGAGTGTACGTGAAAAACTGTTTTTT.